This TCR beta chain emerged from a study of CD8+CD57+ T cells in acquired aplastic anemia. Patients picked for sequencing had shown CD8+CD57+ cell expansion detected by flow cytometry. The template for TCR beta VDJ and CDR3 sequence profiling was genomic DNA. TCRdb analysed the reads with MiXCR anew, one entry per CDR3 protein. The repertoire consists of some 92,000 distinct CDR3 sequences, with roughly 70% occurring once and the leading ten covering 65%. This clonotype came up a few times. The antigen is not known. Study-wide findings and caveats: Patients and controls were found to share about 31 CD8+ CDR3 sequences.

The V gene's germline CDR1 is SNHLY and CDR2 FYNNEI. The CDR3 loop spans 14 amino acids. The V and J ends lost 5 bases and 0 bases respectively, with 10 bases between them. Material: sorted CD4+, CD8+, or CD8+CD57+ T cells (not recorded which) from PBMCs. The chain links TRBV2 to TRBJ1-1, with unresolved D. The sequence was collected from a human donor with aplastic anemia. For the CDR3, the DNA is TGTGCCAGCAGTCCCGGGTTAATGAACACTGAAGCTTTCTTT. Translating gives CASSPGLMNTEAFF.